This record concerns one T cell receptor (beta chain) sequence. The protocol was immunoSEQ multiplex PCR, while the TCRdb copy is restricted to in-frame clones and leaves out a portion. The sample has approximately 78,000 clones; approximately 91% are singletons. This entry belongs to a study of T cells after somatic rescue of genetic block. The CDR3 loop spans 16 amino acids. V lost 0 bases to trimming and J lost 5 bases; unmatched junction nucleotides: 5. CDR1 is MRHNA, CDR2 SNTAGT, per germline. The sequencing sample was made of peripheral blood mononuclear cells (PBMCs). The source of this sequence is a man aged 25-45 years. The gene calls are TRBV6-4 and TRBJ1-1, with 11 bases aligning to TRBD1. CDR3 in amino acids: CASSDSPGQGATEAFF. The DNA for the CDR3 is TGTGCCAGCAGTGACTCGCCAGGACAGGGGGCGACTGAAGCTTTCTTT.